This is a list of T cell receptor beta chains from one sample in a study of shared clonotypes between healthy human individuals. Only in-frame clones appear in the TCRdb table, and some are missing; sequencing was by immunoSEQ multiplex PCR. The data contain approximately 350,000 clones, around 72% of them singletons. The sequencing sample was made of memory CD4+ T cells sorted from blood. The receptors originated from a man younger than 45 in good health. Both conserved end residues are part of each CDR3. A D gene is named only where the DNA matches it firmly. The listing skips clone size in some rows; elsewhere it reads once, few, many or a size class.

.	TRBV7-8	15	.	TRBJ1-2	TGTGCCAGCAGCTTAAAACAGCAAGCTAACTATGGCTACACCTTC	CASSLKQQANYGYTF
TRBD2	TRBV7-9	15	.	TRBJ2-3	TGTGCCAGCAGCTTAGACGGGACTAGCGGAGATACGCAGTATTTT	CASSLDGTSGDTQYF
.	TRBV27	16	.	TRBJ2-3	TGTGCCAGCAGTCAAAGGGCCAGAAGATTCACAGATACGCAGTATTTT	CASSQRARRFTDTQYF
.	TRBV9	15	.	TRBJ1-4	TGTGCCAGCAGCCAGATCCCGGGGCCTAATGAAAAACTGTTTTTT	CASSQIPGPNEKLFF
.	TRBV18	14	.	TRBJ1-5	TGTGCCAGCTCACCACTCGAAGGGAATCAGCCCCAGCATTTT	CASSPLEGNQPQHF
TRBD1	TRBV4-1	18	.	TRBJ1-2	TGCGCCAGCAGCTCCTCCCAACCGGGACAGGGGAGGAGGAGTGGCTACACCTTC	CASSSSQPGQGRRSGYTF
.	TRBV5-1	15	.	TRBJ2-1	TGCGCCAGCAGCTCTTATAGGCCCTCCTACAATGAGCAGTTCTTC	CASSSYRPSYNEQFF
TRBD2	TRBV5-4	15	.	TRBJ2-7	TGTGCCAGCAGCTTGGGGCTAGCGGACACCTACGAGCAGTACTTC	CASSLGLADTYEQYF
TRBD1	TRBV19	15	.	TRBJ2-1	TGTGCCAGTAGTACCAACCGGGACAGGGCAAATGAGCAGTTCTTC	CASSTNRDRANEQFF
.	TRBV11-2	15	.	TRBJ2-2	TGTGCCAGCAGCTCCCGGACTGGAGAGGCCGGGGAGCTGTTTTTT	CASSSRTGEAGELFF
.	TRBV7-2	14	.	TRBJ2-1	TGTGCCAGCAGCTTAGCGTTCGCCCTACATGAGCAGTTCTTC	CASSLAFALHEQFF
TRBD2	TRBV10-2	17	.	TRBJ2-1	TGCGCCAGCAGTGAGACCCGAGCGGGAGACTCCTACAATGAGCAGTTCTTC	CASSETRAGDSYNEQFF
TRBD1	TRBV27	13	.	TRBJ1-1	TGTGCCAGCAGGCTAGACAGGGAAACTGAAGCTTTCTTT	CASRLDRETEAFF
TRBD2	TRBV4-2	16	few	TRBJ2-1	TGTGCCAGCAGTCCAGCGGGAGTTGGGACCAACAATGAGCAGTTCTTC	CASSPAGVGTNNEQFF
.	TRBV7-9	12	.	TRBJ1-1	TGTGCCAGCAGCTTAGTAGGAGGGTCTGCTTTCTTT	CASSLVGGSAFF
.	TRBV7-2	12	.	TRBJ2-7	TGTGCCAGCAGCCAGGGCGCCTACGAGCAGTACTTC	CASSQGAYEQYF
.	TRBV5-6	14	.	TRBJ1-3	TGTGCCAGCAGCTCTTGGACCGCCCGAAACACCATATATTTT	CASSSWTARNTIYF
TRBD1	TRBV6-5	15	.	TRBJ2-1	TGTGCCAGCAGTTACGGGACAGGGGGTTACAATGAGCAGTTCTTC	CASSYGTGGYNEQFF
.	TRBV6-5	11	.	TRBJ1-2	TGTGCCAGCAGGGCGGGGGATGGCTACACCTTC	CASRAGDGYTF
TRBD1	TRBV28	14	few	TRBJ2-3	TGTGCCAGCAGTGGGGGACAGGGGTATTGGAGCCAGTATTTT	CASSGGQGYWSQYF
.	TRBV18	14	.	TRBJ2-1	TGTGCCAGCTCCGGGGGCGGGACTTTCAGGGAGCAGTTCTTC	CASSGGGTFREQFF
.	TRBV9	15	.	TRBJ1-2	TGTGCCAGCAGCCAGTTTTCGGGGCTCGGAGATGGCTACACCTTC	CASSQFSGLGDGYTF
.	TRBV7-9	16	.	TRBJ2-1	TGTGCCAGCACCGGGAACAGGGCAGTTGACTACAATGAGCAGTTCTTC	CASTGNRAVDYNEQFF
.	TRBV21-1	15	.	TRBJ1-2	TGTGCCAGCGCTCGCCAACCGGGACCCCGGCGGGGCTACACCTTC	CASARQPGPRRGYTF
TRBD1	TRBV5-4	16	.	TRBJ2-3	TGTGCCAGCAGCTCGGCCAAGGACAGGGTCACAGATACGCAGTATTTT	CASSSAKDRVTDTQYF
TRBD1	TRBV7-8	14	.	TRBJ1-2	TGTGCCAGCAGCTTAGCGACAGGGGGAGAGGGCTACACCTTC	CASSLATGGEGYTF
TRBD1	TRBV10-2	15	.	TRBJ1-2	TGCGCCAGCAGTCAGGACAGGCAAGCTAACTATGGCTACACCTTC	CASSQDRQANYGYTF
.	TRBV28	15	once	TRBJ1-2	TGTGCCAGCAGTCCTGGGTCGGCCGGAGGCTATGGCTACACCTTC	CASSPGSAGGYGYTF
.	TRBV9	16	.	TRBJ2-3	TGTGCCAGCAGCGTAGGATCGGGAATGGAGGCAGATACGCAGTATTTT	CASSVGSGMEADTQYF
TRBD1	TRBV2	17	.	TRBJ2-1	TGTGCCAGCAGTGGGGGGACAGCCACAAGCTCCTACAATGAGCAGTTCTTC	CASSGGTATSSYNEQFF
TRBD1	TRBV6-5	14	.	TRBJ1-1	TGTGCCAGCACCGAGACAGGGGGAAACACTGAAGCTTTCTTT	CASTETGGNTEAFF
TRBD1	TRBV29-1	12	.	TRBJ2-5	TGCAGCGCCGACAGGGCGTCCGAGACCCAGTACTTC	CSADRASETQYF
TRBD1	TRBV15	14	.	TRBJ2-5	TGTGCCACCAGCAGCGGACAGGGAGGAGAGACCCAGTACTTC	CATSSGQGGETQYF
TRBD1	TRBV28	15	once	TRBJ2-7	TGTGCCAGCAGTTCCTCCGGGACAGGGATAAGCGAGCAGTACTTC	CASSSSGTGISEQYF
TRBD2	TRBV5-1	16	few	TRBJ2-1	TGCGCCAGCAGCTTGTCGTCGCTAGCGGGTGTGAATGAGCAGTTCTTC	CASSLSSLAGVNEQFF
TRBD1	TRBV28	14	few	TRBJ1-2	TGTGCCAGCAGTTCCGGGACAGATAACTATGGCTACACCTTC	CASSSGTDNYGYTF
.	TRBV10-3	15	.	TRBJ1-5	TGTGCCATCAGTGAGTCGCAGGGTTACGGGCAGCCCCAGCATTTT	CAISESQGYGQPQHF